The 28 T cell receptor beta chains in this list originate from one sample, sequenced in a study of CD8 T cells in ankylosing spondylitis. TCRdb re-analysed the 5' RACE reads in MiXCR, keeping a single row per CDR3 protein. The profile shows approximately 250,000 distinct CDR3 sequences, about 30% of them singletons. Sequenced sample: blood, either unsorted or a sorted T cell fraction (not recorded which). These receptors were obtained from a male donor with ankylosing spondylitis or in good health (not recorded which).

The chain uses TRBV5-1 and TRBJ2-5; D uncertain. The V gene lost 0 bases and the J gene lost 0 bases, with 9 bases spanning the gap. CDR1 is SGHRS and CDR2 is YFSETQ in the germline V gene. The CDR3 contains 15 residues. The CDR3 region has the DNA TGCGCCAGCAGCTTGGAGGACGGGTACCAAGAGACCCAGTACTTC. As protein: CASSLEDGYQETQYF.

This clonotype showed up just once. CDR3 amino acids: CASSRAGERYNEQFF. The CDR3 DNA is TGTGCCAGCAGCCGTGCGGGGGAGAGATACAATGAGCAGTTCTTC. The chain is built from TRBV9 and TRBJ2-1, with 7 bases matching TRBD2. The CDR3 is 15 amino acids. With V trimmed by 4 bases and J by 4 bases, 8 bases remained unmatched. Germline CDR1 SGDLS, CDR2 YYNGEE.

V gene TRBV20-1 combines with J gene TRBJ1-1, with a tentative D call TRBD1 (5 bases). Germline CDR1 and CDR2: DFQATT and SNEGSKA (reference sequence). The V and J ends lost 5 bases and 7 bases respectively, with 8 bases between them. The CDR3 runs to 10 residues. CDR3 protein: CSAGTFEAFF. DNA of the CDR3: TGCAGTGCTGGGACGTTTGAAGCTTTCTTT.

This clonotype turned up a few times. V and J are TRBV20-1 and TRBJ2-5; a possible D gene is TRBD1 (5 bases). V was cut by 7 bases and J by 0 bases, with 9 bases left in between. This CDR3 spans 12 amino acids. Germline lookup yields CDR1 DFQATT and CDR2 SNEGSKA (reference sequence). The CDR3 nucleotides are TGCAGTGGTTGGACATACCAAGAGACCCAGTACTTC. It encodes CSGWTYQETQYF.

The CDR3 DNA is TGCAGCGTTGAAGATTACGGAGGGGACTACGAGCAGTACTTC. This codes for CSVEDYGGDYEQYF. This chain connects TRBV29-1 to TRBJ2-7, with D possibly being TRBD2 (6 bases). The CDR3 is 14 amino acids. Germline assignment: CDR1 SQVTM and CDR2 ANQGSEA. V was cut by 0 bases and J by 3 bases, with 12 bases left in between.

The V and J genes are TRBV12-3 or TRBV12-4 and TRBJ2-7; maybe TRBD1 (5 bases). The CDR3 has 13 residues. V was cut by 1 base and J by 3 bases, with 7 bases left in between. CDR3 sequence: CASSLGGNYEQYF. CDR3 coding DNA: TGTGCCAGCAGTTTAGGGGGCAACTACGAGCAGTACTTC.

The rearrangement joins TRBV20-1 to TRBJ1-2; D unresolved. The CDR3 spans 15 residues. The ends were cut back, 0 bases at V and 0 bases at J, with 11 bases in the middle. The germline V gene encodes CDR1 DFQATT and CDR2 SNEGSKA (reference sequence). The CDR3 region is CSARDGQLANYGYTF. CDR3 sequence (DNA): TGCAGTGCTAGAGATGGGCAATTAGCTAACTATGGCTACACCTTC.

The J gene is TRBJ1-2, the V gene TRBV4-1; unclear D gene. Trimming shortened V by 0 bases and J by 7 bases, and 12 bases separated the two germline ends. Germline V gene lookup returns CDR1 MGHRA and CDR2 YSYEKL. The CDR3 runs 14 residues. The CDR3 DNA reads as TGCGCCAGCAGCCAAGATCGGGCAGGAGGTGGCTACACCTTC. Its protein product is CASSQDRAGGGYTF.

The chain uses TRBV6-1 and TRBJ2-3; 10 bases map to TRBD2. Unmatched junction bases numbered 9, after V lost 5 bases and J lost 4 bases. The CDR3 has 16 amino acids. CDR1 and CDR2 (germline): MNHNS, SASEGT. For the CDR3, the DNA is TGTGCCAGCAGTACCGTGGTCAGCGGGGGGGCAGATACGCAGTATTTT. This encodes CASSTVVSGGADTQYF.

This sequence joins TRBV18 and TRBJ1-4; a weak D match, TRBD1 (5 bases). There are 15 residues in the CDR3. Germline assignment: CDR1 KGHSH and CDR2 LQKENI. V lost 3 bases and J 8 bases, leaving 16 bases between the germline ends. CDR3 in DNA: TGTGCCAGCTCACCTCCCGGGGGTTCGCGGGAAAAACTGTTTTTT. Protein product: CASSPPGGSREKLFF.

This rearrangement joins TRBV7-6 to TRBJ2-1; the match to TRBD1 covers 9 bases. The CDR3 spans 15 residues. Germline CDR1 is SGHVS and CDR2 is FNYEAQ. J lost 9 bases, V lost 5 bases, and 11 bases had no gene match. Written as DNA, the CDR3 is TGTGCCAGCAGCCCCGGGACAGGGACCCATGTTGAGCAGTTCTTC. This codes for CASSPGTGTHVEQFF.

The chain uses TRBV28 and TRBJ2-1; D is possibly TRBD1 or TRBD2 (5 bases each). Germline loops: CDR1 MDHEN, CDR2 SYDVKM. The V gene lost 6 bases and the J gene lost 8 bases, with 23 bases spanning the gap. The CDR3 has 16 amino acids. CDR3 coding DNA: TGTGCCAGCAGACCAGGGATCGGAGGTACTACAGATGAGCAGTTCTTC. It specifies CASRPGIGGTTDEQFF.

The chain joins TRBV12-3 or TRBV12-4 to TRBJ2-7; D is ambiguous. The CDR3 sequence is 14 residues long. Trimming took 5 bases from V and 1 from J, leaving 12 bases between them. CDR3: CASSRVGISYEQYF. The CDR3 nucleotides are TGTGCCAGCAGTCGTGTGGGCATTTCCTACGAGCAGTACTTC.

The rearrangement joins TRBV5-1 to TRBJ2-7; 10 bases map to TRBD1. Germline CDR1 is SGHRS and CDR2 is YFSETQ. V lost 8 bases, J lost 0 bases, and 11 bases stayed unmatched. This CDR3 contains 16 residues. CDR3 nucleotide sequence: TGCGCCAGGCCGGGACAGGGGACCTCAAGCTCCTACGAGCAGTACTTC. Translated, it gives CARPGQGTSSSYEQYF. The full variable domain, its missing parts supplied by reference TRBV5-1 and TRBJ2-7, is KAGVTQTPRYLIKTRGQQVTLSCSPISGHRSVSWYQQTPGQGLQFLFEYFSETQRNKGNFPGRFSGRQFSNSRSEMNVSTLELGDSALYLCARPGQGTSSSYEQYFGPGTRLTVT.

The chain couples TRBV12-3 or TRBV12-4 to TRBJ2-3, with TRBD1 matching over 8 bases. Trimming removed 5 bases from V and 1 base from J; junction bases left unmatched: 5. This CDR3 has 15 residues. DNA for the CDR3: TGTGCCAGCAGTCTCGGACAGGGTGGCACAGATACGCAGTATTTT. Its protein is CASSLGQGGTDTQYF.

V usage is TRBV7-2 and J usage is TRBJ2-7; D is unclear. Germline lookup yields CDR1 SGHTA and CDR2 FQGNSA. Trimming shortened V by 5 bases and J by 3 bases, and 5 bases separated the two germline ends. This CDR3 spans 11 amino acids. CDR3 amino acids: CASSRHYEQYF. CDR3 nucleotide sequence: TGTGCCAGCAGCCGCCACTACGAGCAGTACTTC.

The chain employs TRBV12-3 or TRBV12-4 and TRBJ1-2; D is unclear. V shed 3 bases and J shed 8 bases, with 10 bases lying between them. This CDR3 has 12 amino acids. The CDR3 nucleotides read TGTGCCAGCAGTTTCGGGGAGGTGGGCTACACCTTC. Translating gives CASSFGEVGYTF.

The chain's CDR3 is CSAWTSNAYEQYF. The CDR3 DNA is TGCAGTGCTTGGACCTCAAACGCCTACGAGCAGTACTTC. The chain employs TRBV20-1 and TRBJ2-7; D remains unclear. The ends were cut back, 5 bases at V and 2 bases at J, with 13 bases in the middle. Germline loops: CDR1 DFQATT, CDR2 SNEGSKA (reference sequence). The CDR3 is made up of 13 amino acids.

The rearrangement uses TRBV15 and TRBJ2-7; TRBD1 agrees at 8 bases. Per the germline V gene, CDR1 is LNHNV and CDR2 is YYDKDF (reference sequence). The CDR3 runs to 15 residues. V lost 2 bases and J lost 6; bases outside the gene matches: 9. The CDR3 sequence: CATSRQTGVMGEQYF. The CDR3 DNA reads TGTGCCACCAGCAGACAGACAGGGGTAATGGGCGAGCAGTACTTC.

This clonotype occurred a few times. CDR3 coding DNA: TGCGCCAGCAGCTTGCAGTTTACCGATACGCAGTATTTT. Its translation is CASSLQFTDTQYF. The rearrangement uses TRBV5-1 and TRBJ2-3; D remains ambiguous. Germline CDR1 and CDR2: SGHRS and YFSETQ. There are 13 residues in the CDR3. The V end lost 1 base, the J end lost 6 bases, and 9 bases lay between the germline ends.

In DNA, the CDR3 is TGTGCCACCAGCAGAGCCCCGCCCCACCGGGACACCGGGGAGCTGTTTTTT. Translated, it gives CATSRAPPHRDTGELFF. The J gene is TRBJ2-2, the V gene TRBV15; D is uncertain. Trimming shortened V by 1 base and J by 3 bases, and 15 bases separated the two germline ends. The CDR3 contains 17 residues. Looked up from germline, CDR1 is LNHNV and CDR2 is YYDKDF (reference sequence).

The chain carries TRBV7-9 and TRBJ1-2, with D possibly TRBD1 on 6 matching bases. The CDR3 covers 15 residues. Trimming took off 2 bases at V and 5 bases at J, with 15 bases between the two ends. Germline loops: CDR1 SEHNR, CDR2 FQNEAQ (reference sequence). CDR3 sequence reads: CASSLTTGGPYGYTF. For the CDR3, the DNA is TGTGCCAGCAGCTTAACGACAGGAGGGCCGTATGGCTACACCTTC.

In this sample, this clonotype turned up a few times. V gene TRBV29-1 combines with J gene TRBJ2-3; 8 bases fit TRBD2. Germline trimming cut 3 bases from V and 9 bases from J; bases unmatched to any gene: 20. The CDR3 totals 17 residues. Germline values: CDR1 SQVTM, CDR2 ANQGSEA. The chain's CDR3 is CSVDGLSGGGRISTQYF. CDR3 nucleotides: TGCAGCGTTGACGGTTTGTCCGGGGGGGGCCGGATTAGCACGCAGTATTTT.

This clonotype was counted only a few times. The chain has TRBV7-9 and TRBJ2-7; weak D call: TRBD1 (6 bases). There are 15 residues in the CDR3. Germline CDR1 is SEHNR and CDR2 is FQNEAQ (reference sequence). V lost 4 bases and J lost 5, with 18 bases in between. The CDR3 sequence: CASSSATGTSNEQYF. The DNA for the CDR3 is TGTGCCAGCAGCTCGGCTACCGGGACATCAAACGAGCAGTACTTC.

This clonotype was seen more than once but under ten times. The chain recombines TRBV20-1 with TRBJ2-7; 9 bases are a match to TRBD2. Trimming at V came to 5 bases and at J to 1 base, leaving 6 bases not matched to a gene. Germline V gene sequence: CDR1 DFQATT, CDR2 SNEGSKA (reference sequence). The CDR3 contains 14 residues. CDR3 bases: TGCAGTGCTCCGCGGGAGGGGGGTTCCTACGAGCAGTACTTC. Translation gives CSAPREGGSYEQYF.

The V call is TRBV4-2, the J call TRBJ2-5; D remains unclear. Germline assignment: CDR1 LGHNA and CDR2 YNFKEQ. This CDR3 contains 14 residues. The germline V and J ends were trimmed by 1 base and 5 bases, with 11 bases remaining between them. For the CDR3, the DNA is TGTGCCAGCAGCCAAGTTGCCAGCCCGGAGACCCAGTACTTC. Encoded protein: CASSQVASPETQYF.

This clonotype was counted only a few times. The V call is TRBV27, the J call TRBJ2-4, with D maybe TRBD1 (5 bases). The CDR3 contains 13 residues. Germline V gene data show CDR1 as MNHEY and CDR2 as SMNVEV (reference sequence). V lost 7 bases and J lost 6, with 13 bases in between. CDR3 region: CASKTVTTNIQYF. In DNA, the CDR3 is TGTGCCAGCAAGACAGTAACCACAAACATTCAGTACTTC.

This clonotype was picked up a small number of times. The rearrangement links TRBV7-6 to TRBJ2-3, with D possibly TRBD2 on 6 matching bases. Germline assignment: CDR1 SGHVS and CDR2 FNYEAQ. The CDR3 spans 16 residues. V lost 3 bases and J 0 bases, leaving 13 bases between the germline ends. The CDR3 is CASSFRAGPSTDTQYF. The CDR3 DNA is TGTGCCAGCAGCTTCCGAGCGGGCCCTAGCACAGATACGCAGTATTTT.